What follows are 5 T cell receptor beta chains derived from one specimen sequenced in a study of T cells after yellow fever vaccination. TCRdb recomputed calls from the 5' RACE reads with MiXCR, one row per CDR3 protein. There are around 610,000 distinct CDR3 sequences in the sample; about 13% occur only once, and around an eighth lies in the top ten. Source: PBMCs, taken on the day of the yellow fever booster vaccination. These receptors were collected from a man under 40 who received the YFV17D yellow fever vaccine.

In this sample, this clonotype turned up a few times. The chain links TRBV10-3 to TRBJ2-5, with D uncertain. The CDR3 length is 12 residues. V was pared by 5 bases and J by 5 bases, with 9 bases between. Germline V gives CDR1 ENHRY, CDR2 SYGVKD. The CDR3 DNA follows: TGTGCCATCAGTTTTAGTCCGGAGACCCAGTACTTC. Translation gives CAISFSPETQYF.

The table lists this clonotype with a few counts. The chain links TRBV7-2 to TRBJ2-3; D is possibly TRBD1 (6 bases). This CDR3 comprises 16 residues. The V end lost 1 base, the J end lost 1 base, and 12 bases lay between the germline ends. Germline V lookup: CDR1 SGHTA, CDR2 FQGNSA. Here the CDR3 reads CASSLGGLSGTDTQYF. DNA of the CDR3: TGTGCCAGCAGCTTAGGGGGGCTTTCTGGCACAGATACGCAGTATTTT.

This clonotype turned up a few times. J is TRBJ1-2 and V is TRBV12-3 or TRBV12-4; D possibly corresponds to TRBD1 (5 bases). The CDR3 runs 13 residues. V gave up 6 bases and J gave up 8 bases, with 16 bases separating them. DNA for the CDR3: TGTGCCAGCAGACTAGGACATGCCCTGGGCTACACCTTC. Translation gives CASRLGHALGYTF.

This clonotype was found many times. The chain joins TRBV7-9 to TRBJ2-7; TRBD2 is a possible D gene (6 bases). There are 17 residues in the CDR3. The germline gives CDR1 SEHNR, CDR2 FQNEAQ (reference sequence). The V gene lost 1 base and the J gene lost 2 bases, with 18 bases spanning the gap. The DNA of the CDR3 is TGTGCCAGCAGCTTAGGGAGTAGACTAGAGGGCCCCTACGAGCAGTACTTC. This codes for CASSLGSRLEGPYEQYF.

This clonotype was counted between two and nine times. The CDR3 spells CASKESIIGNTIYF. The CDR3 DNA follows: TGCGCCAGCAAAGAGTCGATTATTGGAAACACCATATATTTT. The chain links TRBV5-1 to TRBJ1-3; no firm D call. There are 14 residues in the CDR3. V lost 6 bases, J lost 3 bases, and 13 bases lay in between. The germline gives CDR1 SGHRS, CDR2 YFSETQ. Together with reference TRBV5-1 and TRBJ1-3, the CDR3 gives the full variable domain: KAGVTQTPRYLIKTRGQQVTLSCSPISGHRSVSWYQQTPGQGLQFLFEYFSETQRNKGNFPGRFSGRQFSNSRSEMNVSTLELGDSALYLCASKESIIGNTIYFGEGSWLTVV.